One sample yielded the 11 T cell receptor beta chains listed below, sequenced in a study of Ad26.COV2.S vaccination and SARS-CoV-2 variants. Produced via immunoSEQ multiplex PCR; TCRdb's table is partial and in-frame only. The data contain 350,000 to 450,000 clones, around 86% of them singletons. The treatment is: about 20 received Ad26.COV2.S at low or high dose, single or two shots; roughly five received placebo; per-sample allocation not given. Samples came from day 63 after the first vaccine or placebo injection. Sequenced here: peripheral blood, sampled in a trial of Ad26.COV2.S vaccine versus placebo. All receptors derive from a person between 18 and 65 years old who received the Ad26.COV2.S COVID-19 vaccine or a placebo.

This clone has just a few counts. This chain joins TRBV6-5 and TRBJ1-2, with 7 bases matching TRBD1. From germline, CDR1 is MNHEY and CDR2 SVGAGI. The V and J ends lost 4 bases and 8 bases, in that order; junction bases with no gene match: 16. The CDR3 extends over 16 amino acids. The CDR3 coding sequence is TGTGCCAGCAGTTCGCCCGGACAGGCTGGTCCCGGGGGCTACACCTTC. It specifies CASSSPGQAGPGGYTF.

The chain employs TRBV27 and TRBJ1-5; TRBD1 might be the D (5 bases). The CDR3 has 15 residues. Per germline, CDR1 MNHEY and CDR2 SMNVEV (reference sequence). Trimming removed 2 bases at V and 0 bases at J, with 8 bases between. CDR3 in amino acids: CASSLRGLSNQPQHF. The DNA of the CDR3 is TGTGCCAGCAGTTTACGGGGACTTAGCAATCAGCCCCAGCATTTT.

The chain uses TRBV12-5 and TRBJ2-1; D is unclear. V was trimmed by 6 bases and J by 6 bases, leaving 3 bases between them. The CDR3 consists of 10 residues. The germline V gene encodes CDR1 LGHNT and CDR2 FRNRAP. CDR3 DNA: TGTGCTAGTGGGACCAATGAGCAGTTCTTC. Protein sequence: CASGTNEQFF.

The chain is built from TRBV6-5 and TRBJ1-6; 9 bases line up with TRBD1. Germline V gives CDR1 MNHEY, CDR2 SVGAGI. The CDR3 is 15 residues long. After removal of 0 bases from V and 9 bases from J, the junction contained 3 bases not matched to a gene. CDR3 bases: TGTGCCAGCAGTTACTCCGGGACAGGGCCTTCACCCCTCCACTTT. Translated: CASSYSGTGPSPLHF.

This chain uses TRBV3-1 (or the pseudogene TRBV3-2) with TRBJ1-5, with TRBD1 as a possible D gene (6 bases). Per germline, CDR1 LGHDT and CDR2 YNNKEL (reference sequence). CDR3 size: 16 residues. V lost 1 base and J lost 4, with 14 bases in between. CDR3 in DNA: TGTGCCAGCAGCCAAGCACAGGGTCACTATAATCAGCCCCAGCATTTT. It encodes CASSQAQGHYNQPQHF.

With regard to this clone: Sequence at one end of the junction differs from germline and may be a read error. The chain has TRBV6-2 or TRBV6-3 and TRBJ2-7, with 7 bases that match TRBD1. The V gene's germline CDR1 is MNHEY and CDR2 SVGEGT. The CDR3 sequence is 15 residues long. The CDR3 DNA is TGTGCCAGCACTTACTACAGGGGAACCTTCTACGAGCAGTACTTC. It yields the protein CASTYYRGTFYEQYF.

CDR3 sequence: CASSPFIGTGNEKLFF. CDR3 coding DNA: TGTGCCAGCAGCCCCTTCATCGGGACGGGTAATGAAAAACTGTTTTTT. This sequence joins TRBV5-5 and TRBJ1-4, with a tentative D call TRBD1 (5 bases). CDR1 and CDR2 from the germline V gene are SGHKS and YYEKEE (reference sequence). The germline V and J ends were trimmed by 4 bases and 4 bases, with 17 bases remaining between them. CDR3 length equals 16 residues.

The rearrangement links TRBV2 to TRBJ2-2, with 9 nucleotides matching TRBD2. CDR1 is SNHLY and CDR2 is FYNNEI in the germline V gene. V shed 6 bases, J shed 4 bases, and the junction held 15 bases outside the gene matches. The CDR3 is 18 residues long. DNA of the CDR3: TGTGCCAGCAGCGAATTCCCCGGTAGCGGGGGAACCACCGGGGAGCTGTTTTTT. It encodes CASSEFPGSGGTTGELFF.

V gene TRBV30 combines with J gene TRBJ2-1; no clear D gene. Germline V lookup: CDR1 GTSNPN, CDR2 SVGIG (reference sequence). The ends were cut back, 0 bases at V and 10 bases at J, with 10 bases in the middle. The CDR3 is made up of 12 amino acids. CDR3 sequence reads: CAWSVRGTEQFF. The CDR3 nucleotides are TGTGCCTGGAGTGTAAGAGGAACAGAGCAGTTCTTC.

This clone has a single count. V is TRBV19 and J is TRBJ1-2; tentative D call: TRBD1 (6 bases). CDR3 length: 15 amino acids. The germline gives CDR1 LNHDA, CDR2 SQIVND (reference sequence). The ends were cut back, 5 bases at V and 4 bases at J, with 17 bases in the middle. Here the CDR3 reads CASSHGGAQSYGYTF. The CDR3 DNA is TGTGCCAGTAGTCACGGGGGGGCGCAGAGCTATGGCTACACCTTC. Based on the CDR3 plus reference TRBV19 and TRBJ1-2, the full variable domain is DGGITQSPKYLFRKEGQNVTLSCEQNLNHDAMYWYRQDPGQGLRLIYYSQIVNDFQKGDIAEGYSVSREKKESFPLTVTSAQKNPTAFYLCASSHGGAQSYGYTFGSGTRLTVV.

This clone was seen more than once but under ten times. The chain combines TRBV18 with TRBJ2-2, with D possibly being TRBD2 (7 bases). CDR3 length: 16 residues. The V end lost 2 bases, the J end lost 0 bases, and 10 bases lay between the germline ends. Per germline, CDR1 KGHSH and CDR2 LQKENI. The chain's CDR3 is CASSPTGGSNTGELFF. DNA for the CDR3: TGTGCCAGCTCACCAACGGGGGGCTCGAACACCGGGGAGCTGTTTTTT.